The 5 T cell receptor beta chains listed next were all sequenced from one sample in a study of identical twins. TCRdb called the 5' RACE reads again in MiXCR, with one record for every CDR3 protein. The sample contains approximately 630,000 distinct CDR3 sequences, less than 9% of which appear only once. These data were likewise used in another study, on yellow fever vaccine responses in identical twins.

The sequenced sample consisted of PBMCs. The receptors originated from a woman younger than 30 in good health.

CDR3: CASSLPAGADTGELFF. Written as DNA, the CDR3 is TGCGCCAGCAGCCTCCCTGCAGGGGCCGACACCGGGGAGCTGTTTTTT. This chain links TRBV4-1 with TRBJ2-2; D may be TRBD1 (6 bases). Germline V gives CDR1 MGHRA, CDR2 YSYEKL. The CDR3 loop spans 16 amino acids. V dropped 4 bases and J dropped 3 bases, with 15 bases sitting between them.

The V and J genes are TRBV10-2 and TRBJ2-7, with D perhaps TRBD2 (6 bases). With 8 bases removed from V and 6 bases from J, the gap between germline ends came to 17 bases. The CDR3 has 13 residues. In germline, CDR1 is WSHSY, CDR2 SAAADI. CDR3 amino acids: CASSSAVAFEQYV. CDR3 coding DNA: TGCGCCAGCTCTAGCGCGGTGGCTTTCGAGCAGTACGTC.

The chain carries TRBV19 and TRBJ2-2, with 7 bases that match TRBD1. Germline V gene data show CDR1 as LNHDA and CDR2 as SQIVND (reference sequence). Unmatched junction bases numbered 6, after V lost 1 base and J lost 4 bases. The CDR3 extends over 16 amino acids. The DNA of the CDR3 is TGTGCCAGTAGTATAGTCGGACAGGCTATCACCGGGGAGCTGTTTTTT. It yields the protein CASSIVGQAITGELFF.

This clonotype was found many times. The chain uses TRBV12-3 or TRBV12-4 and TRBJ1-3, with no clear D. The V end lost 2 bases, the J end lost 0 bases, and 8 bases lay between the germline ends. CDR3 length: 15 residues. Here the CDR3 DNA reads TGTGCCAGCAGTTTAATCCCGACCTCTGGAAACACCATATATTTT. As protein: CASSLIPTSGNTIYF.

This clonotype occurred a few times. A read error may produce the germline difference seen at one junction end. Here the CDR3 reads CAISLASQGYSTDTQYF. The CDR3 DNA sequence: TGTGCCATCAGCTTAGCTTCGCAGGGGTATAGCACAGATACGCAGTATTTT. The chain joins TRBV7-2 to TRBJ2-3, with D possibly matching TRBD1 (6 bases). The CDR3 runs 17 residues. The germline V gene has CDR1 SGHTA and CDR2 FQGNSA.